The source of this T cell receptor beta chain is a study of radiation and T cells in renal cell carcinoma. To note about this clone: Its antigen is still unknown.

Produced via immunoSEQ multiplex PCR; TCRdb's table is partial and in-frame only. The sample lists 120,000 to 150,000 clones; 75% to 90% were seen once. The CDR3 is 12 amino acids. V was cut by 2 bases and J by 5 bases, with 6 bases left in between. The germline CDR1 and CDR2 sequences are PRHDT and FYEKMQ (reference sequence). Stated time point: blood 4 weeks post-SBRT, at nephrectomy. Regarding treatment: 15 Gy SBRT to primary tumor, nephrectomy 4 weeks later. Nephrectomy followed 15 Gy stereotactic body radiation by 4 weeks. The patient's renal cell carcinoma had clear cell pathology. Study-wide results and caveats: Without pretreatment biopsies, baseline tumor clonotype presence was undetermined. In blood, top tumor clones expanded by 2 weeks, shrinking by 4.

Sample: blood, taken from a patient whose treatment included radiotherapy and nephrectomy. The clonotype comes from a woman aged 50 to 65 with renal cell carcinoma. V is TRBV13 and J is TRBJ1-2; D perhaps matches TRBD1 (5 bases). CDR3 sequence (DNA): TGTGCCAGCAGCTTAAAGGGGTATGGCTACACCTTC. Its translation is CASSLKGYGYTF. Complete variable domain (other parts from reference TRBV13 and TRBJ1-2): AAGVIQSPRHLIKEKRETATLKCYPIPRHDTVYWYQQGPGQDPQFLISFYEKMQSDKGSIPDRFSAQQFSDYHSELNMSSLELGDSALYFCASSLKGYGYTFGSGTRLTVV.